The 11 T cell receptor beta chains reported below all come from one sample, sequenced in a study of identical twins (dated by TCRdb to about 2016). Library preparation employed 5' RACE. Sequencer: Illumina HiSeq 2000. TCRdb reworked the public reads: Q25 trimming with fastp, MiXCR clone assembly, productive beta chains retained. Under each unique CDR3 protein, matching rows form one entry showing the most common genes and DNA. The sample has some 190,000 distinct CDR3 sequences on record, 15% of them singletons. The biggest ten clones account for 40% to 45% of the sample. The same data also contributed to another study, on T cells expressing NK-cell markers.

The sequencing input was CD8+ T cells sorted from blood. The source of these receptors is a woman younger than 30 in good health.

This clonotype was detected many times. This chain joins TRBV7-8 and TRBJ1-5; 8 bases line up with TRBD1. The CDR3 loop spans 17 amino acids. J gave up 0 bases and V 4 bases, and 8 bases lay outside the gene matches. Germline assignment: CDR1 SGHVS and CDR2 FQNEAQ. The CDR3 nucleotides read TGTGCCAGCAGCTCGACAGGGGAATCCTATAGCAATCAGCCCCAGCATTTT. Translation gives CASSSTGESYSNQPQHF. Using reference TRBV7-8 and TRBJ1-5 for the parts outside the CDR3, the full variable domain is GAGVSQSPRYKVAKRGQDVALRCDPISGHVSLFWYQQALGQGPEFLTYFQNEAQLDKSGLPSDRFFAERPEGSVSTLKIQRTQQEDSAVYLCASSSTGESYSNQPQHFGDGTRLSIL.

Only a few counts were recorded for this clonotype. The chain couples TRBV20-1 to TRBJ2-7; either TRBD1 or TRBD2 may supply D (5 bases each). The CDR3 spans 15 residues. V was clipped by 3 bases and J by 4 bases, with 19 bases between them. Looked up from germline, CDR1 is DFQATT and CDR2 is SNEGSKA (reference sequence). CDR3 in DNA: TGCAGTGCTAGTCCCCCCGGGACGGAGTTATACGAGCAGTACTTC. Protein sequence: CSASPPGTELYEQYF.

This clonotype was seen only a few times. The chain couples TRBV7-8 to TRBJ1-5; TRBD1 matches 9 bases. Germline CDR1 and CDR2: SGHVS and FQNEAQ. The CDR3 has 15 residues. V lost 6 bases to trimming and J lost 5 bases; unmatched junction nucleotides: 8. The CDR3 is CASSRNRGPHQPQHF. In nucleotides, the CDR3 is TGTGCCAGCAGTCGGAACAGGGGGCCGCATCAGCCCCAGCATTTT.

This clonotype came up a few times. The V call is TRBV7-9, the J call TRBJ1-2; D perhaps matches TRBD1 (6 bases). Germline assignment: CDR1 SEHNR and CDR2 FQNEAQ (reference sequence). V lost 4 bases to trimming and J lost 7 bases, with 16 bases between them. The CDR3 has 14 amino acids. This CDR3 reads CASSSTGNEAGYTF. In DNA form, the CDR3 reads TGTGCCAGCAGCTCAACAGGGAACGAGGCTGGCTACACCTTC. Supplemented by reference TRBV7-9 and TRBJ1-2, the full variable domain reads DTGVSQNPRHKITKRGQNVTFRCDPISEHNRLYWYRQTLGQGPEFLTYFQNEAQLEKSRLLSDRFSAERPKGSFSTLEIQRTEQGDSAMYLCASSSTGNEAGYTFGSGTRLTVV.

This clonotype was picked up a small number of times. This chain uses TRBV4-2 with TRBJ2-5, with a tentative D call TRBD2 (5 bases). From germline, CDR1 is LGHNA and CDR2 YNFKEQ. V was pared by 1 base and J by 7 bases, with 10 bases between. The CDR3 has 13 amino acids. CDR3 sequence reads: CASSQGGLSTQYF. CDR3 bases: TGTGCCAGCAGCCAAGGCGGGCTGTCGACCCAGTACTTC.

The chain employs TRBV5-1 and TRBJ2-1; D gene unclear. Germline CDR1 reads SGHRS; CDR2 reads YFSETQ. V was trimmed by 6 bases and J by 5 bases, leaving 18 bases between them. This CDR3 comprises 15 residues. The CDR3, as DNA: TGCGCCAGCACCAAGTCAGCGTCCCAGAACAATGAGCAGTTCTTC. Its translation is CASTKSASQNNEQFF. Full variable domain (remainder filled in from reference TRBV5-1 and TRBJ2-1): KAGVTQTPRYLIKTRGQQVTLSCSPISGHRSVSWYQQTPGQGLQFLFEYFSETQRNKGNFPGRFSGRQFSNSRSEMNVSTLELGDSALYLCASTKSASQNNEQFFGPGTRLTVL.

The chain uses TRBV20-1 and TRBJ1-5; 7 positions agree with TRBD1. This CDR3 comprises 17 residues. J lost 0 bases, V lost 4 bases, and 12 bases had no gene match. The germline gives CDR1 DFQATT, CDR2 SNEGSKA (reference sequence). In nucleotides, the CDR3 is TGCAGTGCTAAGGATCGGGACGGGACAGTTAGCAATCAGCCCCAGCATTTT. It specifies CSAKDRDGTVSNQPQHF.

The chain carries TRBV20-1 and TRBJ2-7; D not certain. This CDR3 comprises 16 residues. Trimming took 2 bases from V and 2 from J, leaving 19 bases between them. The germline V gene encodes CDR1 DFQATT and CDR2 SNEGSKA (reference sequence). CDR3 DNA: TGCAGTGCTAGACCAGCCAGCAGTCCTATCCCCTACGAGCAGTACTTC. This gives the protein CSARPASSPIPYEQYF.

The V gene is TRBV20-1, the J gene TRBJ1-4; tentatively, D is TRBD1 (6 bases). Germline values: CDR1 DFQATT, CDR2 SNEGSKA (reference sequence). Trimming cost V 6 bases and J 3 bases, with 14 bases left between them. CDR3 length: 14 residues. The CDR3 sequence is CSAAFRGSNEKLFF. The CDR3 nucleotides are TGCAGTGCCGCCTTCAGGGGATCTAATGAAAAACTGTTTTTT.

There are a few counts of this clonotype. CDR3 sequence reads: CASSRSTSGVMNEQFF. DNA for the CDR3: TGCGCCAGCAGCCGGAGCACTAGCGGGGTAATGAATGAGCAGTTCTTC. The genes are TRBV4-3 and TRBJ2-1; the match to TRBD2 covers 10 bases. This CDR3 contains 16 residues. Looked up from germline, CDR1 is LGHNA and CDR2 is YSLEER. Losses at the gene ends were 4 bases for V and 7 bases for J; bases not matched to a gene: 10.

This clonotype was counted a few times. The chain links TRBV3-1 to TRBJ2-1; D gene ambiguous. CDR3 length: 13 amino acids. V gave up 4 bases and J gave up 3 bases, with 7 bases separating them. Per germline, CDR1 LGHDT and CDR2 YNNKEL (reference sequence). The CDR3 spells CASSLLDYNEQFF. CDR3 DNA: TGTGCCAGCAGCCTATTAGACTACAATGAGCAGTTCTTC.